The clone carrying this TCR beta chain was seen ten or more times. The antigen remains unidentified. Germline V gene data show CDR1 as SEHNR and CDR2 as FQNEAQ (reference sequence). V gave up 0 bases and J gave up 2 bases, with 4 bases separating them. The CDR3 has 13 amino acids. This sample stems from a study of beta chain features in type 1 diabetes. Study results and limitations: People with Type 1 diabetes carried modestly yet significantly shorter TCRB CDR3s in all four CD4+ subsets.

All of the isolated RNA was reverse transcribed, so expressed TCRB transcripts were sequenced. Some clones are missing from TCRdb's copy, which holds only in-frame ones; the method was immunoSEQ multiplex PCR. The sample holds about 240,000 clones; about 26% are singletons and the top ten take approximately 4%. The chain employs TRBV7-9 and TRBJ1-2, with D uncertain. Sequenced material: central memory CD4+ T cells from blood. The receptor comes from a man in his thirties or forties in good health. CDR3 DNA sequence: TGTGCCAGCAGCTTAGCGGGGAACTATGGCTACACCTTC. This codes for CASSLAGNYGYTF. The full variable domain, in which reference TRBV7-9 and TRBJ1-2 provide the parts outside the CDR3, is DTGVSQNPRHKITKRGQNVTFRCDPISEHNRLYWYRQTLGQGPEFLTYFQNEAQLEKSRLLSDRFSAERPKGSFSTLEIQRTEQGDSAMYLCASSLAGNYGYTFGSGTRLTVV.